The 24 T cell receptor beta chains listed next were all sequenced from one sample in a study of T-cell reconstitution after alpha-beta-depleted transplantation in children. The TCRbeta library incorporated unique molecular identifiers. TCRdb reprocessed the PCR reads with MiXCR, giving one entry per CDR3 protein. The profile shows almost 500,000 distinct CDR3 sequences, around 12% of them singletons. The specimen was PBMCs from the stem cell graft donor, collected from the stem cell graft. The receptors come from a human donor who donated a stem cell graft to a child with combined immunodeficiency.

This chain joins TRBV21-1 and TRBJ1-4; no check of the table's D call, TRBD1, against the DNA was made. TRBV21-1 is tagged as a pseudogene. The CDR3 is made up of 15 amino acids. CDR3: CASSKNERGNEKLFF. The CDR3 DNA sequence: TGTGCCAGCAGCAAAAACGAAAGGGGGAATGAAAAACTGTTTTTT.

On this clonotype itself: This may come from a read error, since a much larger clone is one base off. The rearrangement links TRBV5-1 to TRBJ2-1; TRBD2 agrees at 8 bases. CDR1 and CDR2 (germline): SGHRS, YFSETQ. Unmatched junction bases numbered 15, after V lost 6 bases and J lost 1 base. The CDR3 runs 18 residues. The CDR3 protein is CASNFTMGREVSYNEQFF. The CDR3 bases are TGCGCCAGCAACTTCACCATGGGGCGGGAGGTTTCCTACAATGAGCAGTTCTTC.

This clonotype was seen only a few times. The rearrangement uses TRBV12-3 or TRBV12-4 and TRBJ2-6; either TRBD1 or TRBD2 may fit D (5 bases each). The CDR3 contains 15 residues. V dropped 5 bases and J dropped 2 bases, with 10 bases sitting between them. CDR3 nucleotide sequence: TGTGCCAGCAGTGTCCAGGGAGCTGGGGCCAACGTCCTGACTTTC. Its translation is CASSVQGAGANVLTF.

This clonotype was seen more than once but under ten times. The chain carries TRBV7-2 and TRBJ2-7; possible D gene TRBD1, 6 bases. The germline V and J ends were trimmed by 4 bases and 6 bases, with 19 bases remaining between them. This CDR3 has 15 residues. Germline V gives CDR1 SGHTA, CDR2 FQGNSA. The CDR3: CASSWTPGQPSEQYF. The CDR3 nucleotides read TGTGCCAGCAGCTGGACTCCGGGACAACCTAGCGAGCAGTACTTC. Full variable domain (remainder filled in from reference TRBV7-2 and TRBJ2-7): GAGVSQSPSNKVTEKGKDVELRCDPISGHTALYWYRQSLGQGLEFLIYFQGNSAPDKSGLPSDRFSAERTGGSVSTLTIQRTQQEDSAVYLCASSWTPGQPSEQYFGPGTRLTVT.

V gene TRBV4-3 combines with J gene TRBJ1-1; the D is unclear. Deletions cut 0 bases from V and 4 bases from J, with 21 bases between. The CDR3 covers 18 residues. Germline-derived CDR1 and CDR2 are LGHNA and YSLEER. The CDR3 spells CASSQESQEAMSGTEAFF. The CDR3 DNA follows: TGCGCCAGCAGCCAAGAGTCCCAGGAGGCAATGAGTGGCACTGAAGCTTTCTTT.

The V gene is TRBV20-1, the J gene TRBJ1-2; D is undetermined. Per the germline V gene, CDR1 is DFQATT and CDR2 is SNEGSKA (reference sequence). V shed 4 bases and J shed 8 bases, with 14 bases lying between them. The CDR3 is 12 residues long. CDR3: CSAITHNRGYTF. For the CDR3, the DNA is TGCAGTGCTATCACTCACAATAGGGGCTACACCTTC.

This clonotype was detected only a few times. CDR3 loop: CASSLRSGANYNEQFF. CDR3 nucleotides: TGTGCCAGCAGTTTACGATCGGGGGCGAACTACAATGAGCAGTTCTTC. The V call is TRBV12-3 or TRBV12-4, the J call TRBJ2-1; possibly TRBD1 or TRBD2 for D (6 bases each). Trimming cost V 2 bases and J 3 bases, with 14 bases left between them. The CDR3 covers 16 residues.

The chain carries TRBV7-9 and TRBJ1-5; possibly TRBD1 for D (6 bases). This CDR3 is 16 amino acids long. Germline loops: CDR1 SEHNR, CDR2 FQNEAQ (reference sequence). V lost 2 bases and J lost 6, with 17 bases in between. The CDR3 DNA reads as TGTGCCAGCAGCTTATACGTTGGGGGGGCGGGTCAGCCCCAGCATTTT. Translated: CASSLYVGGAGQPQHF.

This chain links TRBV7-8 with TRBJ2-1; 10 nucleotides agree with TRBD1. Germline CDR1 SGHVS, CDR2 FQNEAQ. CDR3 length: 15 residues. With V trimmed by 1 base and J by 5 bases, 2 bases remained unmatched. The CDR3 region has the DNA TGTGCCAGCAGCTTAGAGGGACAGGGGCACAATGAGCAGTTCTTC. This sequence encodes CASSLEGQGHNEQFF.

Many counts were recorded for this clonotype. The chain has TRBV6-5 and TRBJ2-2; no firm D call. The CDR3 consists of 14 residues. V lost 3 bases and J lost 7, with 12 bases in between. Per the germline V gene, CDR1 is MNHEY and CDR2 is SVGAGI. For the CDR3, the DNA is TGTGCCAGCAGTTATACAGAGACGCACGGGGAGCTGTTTTTT. It specifies CASSYTETHGELFF.

The sample holds a few counts of this clonotype. The V call is TRBV9, the J call TRBJ2-1; TRBD1 aligns across 7 bases. V trimming: 0 bases; J trimming: 8 bases; junction bases outside the gene matches: 11. The CDR3 extends over 16 amino acids. CDR1 is SGDLS and CDR2 is YYNGEE in the germline V gene. CDR3 region: CASSVAAVKGAHEQFF. CDR3 DNA: TGTGCCAGCAGCGTAGCGGCTGTGAAGGGGGCACATGAGCAGTTCTTC.

This clonotype was recorded many times. The chain carries TRBV12-3 or TRBV12-4 and TRBJ2-2; D is uncertain. The V end lost 7 bases, the J end lost 7 bases, and 4 bases lay between the germline ends. The CDR3 is 10 residues long. CDR3 sequence reads: CASKGGELFF. In nucleotides, the CDR3 is TGTGCCAGCAAGGGCGGGGAGCTGTTTTTT.

This clonotype was found a few times. The chain carries TRBV3-1 and TRBJ1-3, with a weak D call TRBD1 (5 bases). Germline loops: CDR1 LGHDT, CDR2 YNNKEL (reference sequence). The length of the CDR3 is 15 residues. V lost 0 bases to trimming and J lost 4 bases, with 10 bases between them. CDR3 loop: CASSQEGEPGNTIYF. DNA for the CDR3: TGTGCCAGCAGCCAAGAGGGGGAGCCGGGAAACACCATATATTTT.

The sample holds a few counts of this clonotype. CDR3 nucleotide sequence: TGTGCCAGCAGCAGAGATATCCTAGCGGGGGGGCAAGAGACCCAGTACTTC. It is translated as CASSRDILAGGQETQYF. The chain couples TRBV11-2 to TRBJ2-5, with 12 bases aligning to TRBD2. The trim removed 5 bases at V and 2 bases at J, leaving 9 bases unmatched. The CDR3 sequence is 17 residues long. Per germline, CDR1 SGHAT and CDR2 FQNNGV.

The chain couples TRBV5-1 to TRBJ1-2; D not certain. CDR3 length: 16 amino acids. Trimming took off 0 bases at V and 0 bases at J, with 12 bases between the two ends. CDR1 SGHRS and CDR2 YFSETQ come from the germline V gene. For the CDR3, the DNA is TGCGCCAGCAGCTTGGCAGTGCAGAGCGCTAACTATGGCTACACCTTC. Translation: CASSLAVQSANYGYTF.

This chain links TRBV11-3 with TRBJ2-5; 9 positions match TRBD2. The CDR3 totals 14 residues. From germline, CDR1 is SGHNT and CDR2 YENEEA. Trimming cost V 2 bases and J 4 bases; bases outside gene matches: 2. CDR3 amino acids: CASSLTTSGETQYF. The CDR3 region has the DNA TGTGCCAGCAGCTTAACGACTAGCGGAGAGACCCAGTACTTC.

The CDR3, as DNA: TGCGCCAGCAGCCTGGTCGAAGGGGGGCGTAATGAGCAGTTCTTC. Its translation is CASSLVEGGRNEQFF. The chain carries TRBV5-1 and TRBJ2-1; D tentatively fits TRBD1 or TRBD2 (6 bases each). In germline, CDR1 is SGHRS, CDR2 YFSETQ. The CDR3 runs to 15 residues. Trimming pared 4 bases from V and 7 bases from J, leaving 18 bases between.

This clonotype was seen at least ten times. The gene calls are TRBV20-1 and TRBJ1-5; 9 nucleotides agree with TRBD1. Germline trimming cut 6 bases from V and 7 bases from J; bases unmatched to any gene: 7. This CDR3 is built from 13 residues. Per the germline V gene, CDR1 is DFQATT and CDR2 is SNEGSKA (reference sequence). CDR3 region: CSAPGQGLQPQHF. In nucleotides, the CDR3 is TGCAGTGCGCCGGGACAGGGCCTCCAGCCCCAGCATTTT.

At least ten counts were recorded for this clonotype. The V gene is TRBV20-1, the J gene TRBJ1-4; the D is unclear. Trimming pared 5 bases from V and 8 bases from J, leaving 12 bases between. The germline CDR1 and CDR2 sequences are DFQATT and SNEGSKA (reference sequence). This CDR3 contains 12 residues. The CDR3 DNA follows: TGCAGTGCTCCATCGGCACGGGAAAAACTGTTTTTT. The encoded protein is CSAPSAREKLFF.

This clonotype turned up a few times. The chain joins TRBV5-1 to TRBJ1-4; D perhaps matches TRBD1 (6 bases). Germline V gene lookup returns CDR1 SGHRS and CDR2 YFSETQ. The CDR3 extends over 17 amino acids. Trimming left V 4 bases short and J 2 bases short, with 18 bases between. As DNA, the CDR3 is TGCGCCAGCAGCCCGCGGGGGGCCCTCGGGACTAATGAAAAACTGTTTTTT. It is translated as CASSPRGALGTNEKLFF. The complete variable domain, with remaining parts taken from reference TRBV5-1 and TRBJ1-4, reads KAGVTQTPRYLIKTRGQQVTLSCSPISGHRSVSWYQQTPGQGLQFLFEYFSETQRNKGNFPGRFSGRQFSNSRSEMNVSTLELGDSALYLCASSPRGALGTNEKLFFGSGTQLSVL.

This clonotype was counted only a few times. The chain links TRBV24-1 to TRBJ1-2; TRBD1 agrees at 9 bases. Per the germline V gene, CDR1 is KGHDR and CDR2 is SFDVKD. V lost 4 bases to trimming and J lost 7 bases; unmatched junction nucleotides: 9. This CDR3 has 15 residues. The CDR3 reads CATSDRLTGGSGYTF. The DNA for the CDR3 is TGTGCCACCAGTGACCGTCTTACAGGGGGCAGTGGCTACACCTTC.

The chain employs TRBV4-3 and TRBJ2-7; D remains unclear. The CDR3 has 11 residues. Trimming cost V 9 bases and J 5 bases, with 11 bases left between them. Germline V lookup: CDR1 LGHNA, CDR2 YSLEER. The CDR3: CARLRNDEQYF. In DNA form, the CDR3 reads TGCGCCAGACTACGTAACGACGAGCAGTACTTC.

This clonotype has just a few counts. This chain links TRBV2 with TRBJ2-1; perhaps TRBD2 as D (6 bases). The CDR3 sequence is 14 residues long. CDR1 SNHLY and CDR2 FYNNEI come from the germline V gene. Deletions cut 7 bases from V and 9 bases from J, with 19 bases between. This chain's CDR3 is CASTRIAEPAEQFF. The CDR3 DNA reads as TGTGCCAGCACCCGCATAGCGGAACCCGCTGAGCAGTTCTTC.

This clonotype was detected only a few times. V usage is TRBV21-1 and J usage is TRBJ2-7; whether TRBD2, the table's D call, matches the DNA was not checked. TRBV21-1 is a pseudogene segment. This CDR3 is built from 12 residues. CDR3 residues: CASGAGVYEQYF. The DNA of the CDR3 is TGTGCCAGCGGAGCGGGGGTATACGAGCAGTACTTC.